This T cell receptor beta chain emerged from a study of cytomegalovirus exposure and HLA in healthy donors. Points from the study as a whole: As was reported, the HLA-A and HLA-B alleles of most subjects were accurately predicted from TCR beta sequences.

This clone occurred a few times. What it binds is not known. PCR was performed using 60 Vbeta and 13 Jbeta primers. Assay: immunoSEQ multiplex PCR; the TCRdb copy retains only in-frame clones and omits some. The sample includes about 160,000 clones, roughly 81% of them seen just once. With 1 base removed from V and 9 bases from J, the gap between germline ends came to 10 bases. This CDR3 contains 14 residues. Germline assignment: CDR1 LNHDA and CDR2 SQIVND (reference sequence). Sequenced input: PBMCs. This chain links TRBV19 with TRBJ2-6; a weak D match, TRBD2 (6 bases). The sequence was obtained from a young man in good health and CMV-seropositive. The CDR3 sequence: CASSIGGVGNVLTF. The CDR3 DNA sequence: TGTGCCAGTAGTATAGGGGGGGTAGGCAACGTCCTGACTTTC.